Listed here are 23 T cell receptor beta chains from one sample, sequenced in a study of T cell responses to AZD1222 COVID-19 vaccine. Produced via immunoSEQ multiplex PCR; TCRdb's table is partial and in-frame only. This table has roughly 200,000 clones, roughly 90% appearing once. Sample: peripheral blood, taken 28 days after the second AZD1222 dose. Receptors originate from an adult who received the AZD1222 COVID-19 vaccine.

The chain employs TRBV4-2 and TRBJ2-3; TRBD2 agrees at 7 bases. The CDR3 covers 15 residues. CDR1 is LGHNA and CDR2 is YNFKEQ in the germline V gene. V lost 4 bases to trimming and J lost 4 bases; unmatched junction nucleotides: 8. CDR3 DNA sequence: TGTGCCAGCAGCCCCGGGACTAAAGTCCCAGATACGCAGTATTTT. This translates into CASSPGTKVPDTQYF.

This clone was seen a single time. This chain uses TRBV7-2 with TRBJ2-1, with 8 bases that match TRBD2. Per germline, CDR1 SGHTA and CDR2 FQGNSA. CDR3 length equals 14 residues. V gave up 7 bases and J gave up 4 bases; unmatched junction bases: 6. CDR3: CASMSGGRYNEQFF. The CDR3, as DNA: TGTGCCAGCATGTCGGGAGGGAGATACAATGAGCAGTTCTTC.

The chain couples TRBV7-3 to TRBJ2-7, with D possibly matching TRBD1 (5 bases). CDR3 size: 14 residues. The germline V gene encodes CDR1 SGHTA and CDR2 FQGTGA. V dropped 0 bases and J dropped 0 bases, with 6 bases sitting between them. The chain's CDR3 is CASSLTGDSYEQYF. The CDR3 nucleotides read TGTGCCAGCAGCTTAACAGGGGACTCCTACGAGCAGTACTTC.

The chain couples TRBV5-8 to TRBJ1-2, with D hard to call. The germline V gene encodes CDR1 SGHTS and CDR2 YDEGEE. CDR3 length equals 12 residues. V was trimmed by 3 bases and J by 5 bases, leaving 8 bases between them. The CDR3 reads CASSWGSYGYTF. The CDR3 DNA sequence: TGTGCCAGCAGCTGGGGATCGTATGGCTACACCTTC.

The rearrangement uses TRBV2 and TRBJ1-1, with 7 nucleotides matching TRBD1. The germline gives CDR1 SNHLY, CDR2 FYNNEI. The CDR3 covers 14 residues. After removal of 6 bases from V and 3 bases from J, the junction contained 7 bases not matched to a gene. The CDR3 reads CASSRQGSDTEAFF. In DNA form, the CDR3 reads TGTGCCAGCAGCAGACAGGGTTCTGACACTGAAGCTTTCTTT.

The rearrangement uses TRBV28 and TRBJ1-4; D remains unclear. The CDR3 loop spans 13 amino acids. Trimming took off 6 bases at V and 5 bases at J, with 10 bases between the two ends. CDR1 and CDR2 from the germline V gene are MDHEN and SYDVKM. The CDR3 nucleotides are TGTGCCAGCAGGGATTATATAAATGAAAAACTGTTTTTT. It translates to CASRDYINEKLFF.

The rearrangement uses TRBV2 and TRBJ1-1, with 8 bases identical to TRBD1. From germline, CDR1 is SNHLY and CDR2 FYNNEI. V dropped 6 bases and J dropped 3; count of bases not matched to a gene: 3. This CDR3 comprises 13 residues. In DNA, the CDR3 is TGTGCCAGCAGGCGACAGGGGTACACTGAAGCTTTCTTT. Protein: CASRRQGYTEAFF.

The chain joins TRBV6-5 to TRBJ1-1; D might be TRBD1 (5 bases). The V and J ends lost 5 bases and 11 bases respectively, with 18 bases between them. The CDR3 totals 13 residues. CDR1 is MNHEY and CDR2 is SVGAGI in the germline V gene. CDR3 nucleotide sequence: TGTGCCAGCAGTACCCTTGCGGGGCCCGGGGCTTTCTTT. This codes for CASSTLAGPGAFF.

The chain employs TRBV21-1 and TRBJ2-7; the D call in the table, TRBD2, was not verified against the DNA. TRBV21-1 is assigned pseudogene status. The CDR3 totals 17 residues. CDR3 nucleotides: TGTGCCAGCAGCAAAGAAAGGCCACTAGCGTCCTCCTACGAGCAGTACTTC. Protein product: CASSKERPLASSYEQYF.

This chain links TRBV3-1 (or the pseudogene TRBV3-2) with TRBJ2-5, with a weak D call TRBD1 (6 bases). V was cut by 0 bases and J by 4 bases, with 15 bases left in between. Germline values: CDR1 LGHDT, CDR2 YNNKEL (reference sequence). CDR3 length: 16 residues. The CDR3 DNA follows: TGTGCCAGCAGCCAAGACTGGGGGACATTCACAGAGACCCAGTACTTC. Protein: CASSQDWGTFTETQYF.

The chain carries TRBV2 and TRBJ2-1, with 8 nucleotides matching TRBD2. The CDR3 extends over 14 amino acids. With V trimmed by 7 bases and J by 5 bases, 7 bases remained unmatched. Germline CDR1 reads SNHLY; CDR2 reads FYNNEI. The CDR3 coding sequence is TGTGCCAGCAAGGGACTAGGAGAAAACAATGAGCAGTTCTTC. Encoded protein: CASKGLGENNEQFF.

The chain links TRBV3-1 (or the pseudogene TRBV3-2) to TRBJ2-2; D is perhaps TRBD2 (5 bases). The CDR3 covers 13 residues. Germline V gives CDR1 LGHDT, CDR2 YNNKEL (reference sequence). V lost 3 bases, J lost 5 bases, and 7 bases lay in between. The CDR3 reads CASSHRGTGELFF. The CDR3, as DNA: TGTGCCAGCAGCCACCGAGGGACCGGGGAGCTGTTTTTT.

The rearrangement uses TRBV6-6 and TRBJ1-5; D uncertain. CDR1 MNHNY and CDR2 SVGAGI come from the germline V gene (reference sequence). V was cut by 6 bases and J by 4 bases, with 13 bases left in between. The CDR3 spans 14 residues. CDR3: CASSQVDVNQPQHF. Here the CDR3 DNA reads TGTGCCAGCAGCCAAGTGGACGTAAATCAGCCCCAGCATTTT.

In this sample, this clone turned up once. The chain carries TRBV4-3 and TRBJ1-4; D possibly corresponds to TRBD1 (6 bases). The CDR3 is made up of 16 amino acids. Trimming stripped 4 bases from V and 5 bases from J, with 17 bases between. Germline values: CDR1 LGHNA, CDR2 YSLEER. CDR3 amino acids: CASSPRGGQSNEKLFF. CDR3 coding DNA: TGCGCCAGCAGCCCCAGAGGTGGACAGTCGAATGAAAAACTGTTTTTT.

The chain recombines TRBV3-1 (or the pseudogene TRBV3-2) with TRBJ2-6; D remains unclear. This CDR3 is built from 14 residues. Germline CDR1 is LGHDT and CDR2 is YNNKEL (reference sequence). The V gene lost 1 base and the J gene lost 3 bases, with 4 bases spanning the gap. In DNA form, the CDR3 reads TGTGCCAGCAGCCAAGGAGATGGGGCCAACGTCCTGACTTTC. It encodes CASSQGDGANVLTF.

This clone was observed a few times. This chain links TRBV11-3 with TRBJ1-6, with TRBD1 matching 10 bases. The length of the CDR3 is 14 residues. Germline loops: CDR1 SGHNT, CDR2 YENEEA. V trimming: 6 bases; J trimming: 7 bases; junction bases outside the gene matches: 3. This chain's CDR3 is CASSKGQGNSPLHF. Written as DNA, the CDR3 is TGTGCCAGCAGTAAGGGACAGGGGAATTCACCCCTCCACTTT. The variable domain in full, completed from reference TRBV11-3 and TRBJ1-6, reads EAGVVQSPRYKIIEKKQPVAFWCNPISGHNTLYWYLQNLGQGPELLIRYENEEAVDDSQLPKDRFSAERLKGVDSTLKIQPAELGDSAVYLCASSKGQGNSPLHFGNGTRLTVT.

This rearrangement joins TRBV15 to TRBJ1-1; 10 bases are a match to TRBD1. The J segment lost 4 bases and the V segment lost 3 bases, leaving 5 bases of the junction unmatched. The CDR3 has 15 amino acids. From germline, CDR1 is LNHNV and CDR2 YYDKDF (reference sequence). For the CDR3, the DNA is TGTGCCACCAGCAGGAGGGACAGGGGAACCACTGAAGCTTTCTTT. It is translated as CATSRRDRGTTEAFF. Full variable domain (remainder filled in from reference TRBV15 and TRBJ1-1): DAMVIQNPRYQVTQFGKPVTLSCSQTLNHNVMYWYQQKSSQAPKLLFHYYDKDFNNEADTPDNFQSRRPNTSFCFLDIRSPGLGDTAMYLCATSRRDRGTTEAFFGQGTRLTVV.

This rearrangement joins TRBV5-8 to TRBJ1-5; 7 nucleotides agree with TRBD1. The CDR3 extends over 16 amino acids. The trim removed 4 bases at V and 0 bases at J, leaving 7 bases unmatched. CDR1 SGHTS and CDR2 YDEGEE come from the germline V gene. The CDR3 nucleotides are TGTGCCAGCAGCCCCCAGGGGGTTTATAGCAATCAGCCCCAGCATTTT. Translation: CASSPQGVYSNQPQHF.

The V call is TRBV4-1, the J call TRBJ2-1, with D perhaps TRBD2 (5 bases). This CDR3 comprises 17 residues. Germline V gene data show CDR1 as MGHRA and CDR2 as YSYEKL. V lost 0 bases and J lost 0, with 12 bases in between. The CDR3 sequence is CASSQDRTGSSYNEQFF. The CDR3 DNA follows: TGCGCCAGCAGCCAAGATCGGACGGGGAGCTCCTACAATGAGCAGTTCTTC.

The rearrangement uses TRBV7-9 and TRBJ1-2, with D possibly TRBD1 on 6 matching bases. Looked up from germline, CDR1 is SEHNR and CDR2 is FQNEAQ (reference sequence). The CDR3 runs to 13 residues. V dropped 7 bases and J dropped 7 bases, with 16 bases sitting between them. CDR3: CASTKGGGRGYTF. The CDR3 DNA sequence: TGTGCCAGCACCAAAGGGGGGGGCCGTGGCTACACCTTC.

The rearrangement links TRBV7-3 to TRBJ2-6; no definite D call. The ends were cut back, 0 bases at V and 0 bases at J, with 9 bases in the middle. CDR3 length equals 17 residues. Germline V lookup: CDR1 SGHTA, CDR2 FQGTGA. The CDR3 spells CASSLTPSSSGANVLTF. In nucleotides, the CDR3 is TGTGCCAGCAGCTTAACCCCATCGAGCTCTGGGGCCAACGTCCTGACTTTC. Full variable domain (rest looked up from reference TRBV7-3 and TRBJ2-6): GAGVSQTPSNKVTEKGKYVELRCDPISGHTALYWYRQSLGQGPEFLIYFQGTGAADDSGLPNDRFFAVRPEGSVSTLKIQRTERGDSAVYLCASSLTPSSSGANVLTFGAGSRLTVL.

This chain links TRBV10-2 with TRBJ1-5, with unresolved D. CDR3 length: 12 amino acids. Trimming stripped 2 bases from V and 9 bases from J, with 8 bases between. CDR1 is WSHSY, CDR2 SAAADI, per germline. CDR3 in amino acids: CASSEALGPQHF. The CDR3 DNA reads as TGCGCCAGCAGTGAGGCGCTGGGGCCCCAGCATTTT.

This clone was counted a single time. V gene TRBV5-1 combines with J gene TRBJ2-4; no clear D gene. Germline CDR1 reads SGHRS; CDR2 reads YFSETQ. V shed 0 bases and J shed 5 bases, with 6 bases lying between them. CDR3 length equals 13 residues. The CDR3 loop is CASSLGQQNIQYF. The CDR3 bases are TGCGCCAGCAGCTTGGGTCAGCAAAACATTCAGTACTTC.